These 19 T cell receptor beta chains share one sample of origin, sequenced in a study of cytomegalovirus exposure and HLA in healthy donors. Use of 60 Vbeta and 13 Jbeta primers characterized the PCR. Sequencing used immunoSEQ multiplex PCR; TCRdb keeps in-frame clones, though not all of them. Of around 130,000 clones listed, 70% to 80% are singletons. The sample was PBMCs. The receptors come from a man aged 50 to 59 in good health and CMV-seronegative.

This clone has just a few counts. The chain combines TRBV28 with TRBJ2-7; no definite D call. Germline lookup yields CDR1 MDHEN and CDR2 SYDVKM. Trimming stripped 3 bases from V and 4 bases from J, with 13 bases between. CDR3 length: 14 amino acids. In DNA form, the CDR3 reads TGTGCCAGCAGTTTTTTGCAGGAAAAATACGAGCAGTACTTC. The encoded protein is CASSFLQEKYEQYF.

This clone was detected only once. This chain joins TRBV6-1 and TRBJ2-3; 10 bases map to TRBD1. This CDR3 comprises 15 residues. Per germline, CDR1 MNHNS and CDR2 SASEGT. V was clipped by 6 bases and J by 2 bases; unmatched bases: 5. The DNA of the CDR3 is TGTGCCAGCAGGACGACAGGGGGCTTCACAGATACGCAGTATTTT. Encoded protein: CASRTTGGFTDTQYF.

The gene calls are TRBV5-1 and TRBJ2-5, with D possibly being TRBD2 (6 bases). V was pared by 0 bases and J by 5 bases, with 11 bases between. This CDR3 spans 14 amino acids. Germline values: CDR1 SGHRS, CDR2 YFSETQ. The CDR3 bases are TGCGCCAGCAGCTTGGAACCGGCGGGGGAGACCCAGTACTTC. This encodes CASSLEPAGETQYF.

The rearrangement links TRBV10-3 to TRBJ1-5; 7 bases line up with TRBD1. The germline V gene has CDR1 ENHRY and CDR2 SYGVKD. After removal of 6 bases from V and 4 bases from J, the junction contained 9 bases not matched to a gene. This CDR3 is built from 15 residues. For the CDR3, the DNA is TGTGCCATCAGCCAGACGACAGGGTATAATCAGCCCCAGCATTTT. Translated: CAISQTTGYNQPQHF.

The V and J genes are TRBV28 and TRBJ1-5; the D is unclear. From germline, CDR1 is MDHEN and CDR2 SYDVKM. This CDR3 is built from 12 residues. Between the trimmed V and J ends, which lost 7 bases and 6 bases, there was a span of 10 bases. The CDR3 DNA follows: TGTGCCAGCACCACAACAGTTCAGCCCCAGCATTTT. Amino acids: CASTTTVQPQHF.

J is TRBJ2-5 and V is TRBV7-2; maybe TRBD1 (6 bases). Trimming pared 1 base from V and 1 base from J, leaving 13 bases between. CDR3 length: 16 amino acids. Per the germline V gene, CDR1 is SGHTA and CDR2 is FQGNSA. CDR3 nucleotide sequence: TGTGCCAGCAGCTTAGTGGGGACACGTACCCAAGAGACCCAGTACTTC. Translation: CASSLVGTRTQETQYF.

The chain recombines TRBV30 with TRBJ2-3; 10 bases align to TRBD2. CDR1 GTSNPN and CDR2 SVGIG come from the germline V gene (reference sequence). V shed 1 base and J 5 bases; nucleotides not matched to a gene: 9. The CDR3 totals 16 residues. Here the CDR3 DNA reads TGTGCCTGGAGTGCGTCTAGCGGGAGCTTTAGAGATACGCAGTATTTT. Translating gives CAWSASSGSFRDTQYF.

The rearrangement uses TRBV2 and TRBJ2-1; 16 bases agree with TRBD2. The length of the CDR3 is 18 residues. Germline V gives CDR1 SNHLY, CDR2 FYNNEI. V lost 5 bases and J lost 10; bases outside the gene matches: 14. The CDR3 reads CASSPPGLAGGSIREQFF. CDR3 sequence (DNA): TGTGCCAGCAGTCCTCCGGGACTAGCGGGAGGGTCTATCCGGGAGCAGTTCTTC.

This chain joins TRBV5-6 and TRBJ2-5; TRBD2 aligns across 9 bases. CDR3 length: 16 residues. Germline trimming cut 2 bases from V and 4 bases from J; bases unmatched to any gene: 9. Germline V gene sequence: CDR1 SGHDT, CDR2 YYEEEE. Here the CDR3 reads CASSFGSGSSIETQYF. CDR3 DNA sequence: TGTGCCAGCAGCTTCGGTAGCGGGAGTTCTATAGAGACCCAGTACTTC. Combining the CDR3 with reference TRBV5-6 and TRBJ2-5 gives the whole variable domain DAGVTQSPTHLIKTRGQQVTLRCSPKSGHDTVSWYQQALGQGPQFIFQYYEEEERQRGNFPDRFSGHQFPNYSSELNVNALLLGDSALYLCASSFGSGSSIETQYFGPGTRLLVL.

V usage is TRBV2 and J usage is TRBJ2-1, with 7 bases matching TRBD2. This CDR3 comprises 17 residues. Germline trimming cut 4 bases from V and 0 bases from J; bases unmatched to any gene: 9. Germline CDR1 and CDR2: SNHLY and FYNNEI. CDR3 in DNA: TGTGCCAGCAGTGGTAAAACCCTAGCGGCCTCCTACAATGAGCAGTTCTTC. It is translated as CASSGKTLAASYNEQFF.

This chain joins TRBV28 and TRBJ2-2, with 7 bases matching TRBD1. The CDR3 is 16 amino acids. V was pared by 3 bases and J by 1 base, with 5 bases of the junction left unmatched. Per germline, CDR1 MDHEN and CDR2 SYDVKM. The CDR3 loop reads CASSFGPGGNTGELFF. CDR3 nucleotide sequence: TGTGCCAGCAGTTTTGGGCCAGGGGGGAACACCGGGGAGCTGTTTTTT.

This sequence joins TRBV28 and TRBJ2-7; TRBD2 matches 7 bases. The CDR3 is made up of 16 amino acids. Trimming removed 2 bases from V and 1 base from J; junction bases left unmatched: 8. Germline CDR1 MDHEN, CDR2 SYDVKM. DNA for the CDR3: TGTGCCAGCAGTTTAAGGCCGGGAGGAAGGTCCTACGAGCAGTACTTC. Translating it yields CASSLRPGGRSYEQYF.

The rearrangement uses TRBV9 and TRBJ2-1, with 11 positions matching TRBD2. The CDR3 has 15 residues. With V trimmed by 5 bases and J by 4 bases, 5 bases remained unmatched. CDR1 and CDR2 (germline): SGDLS, YYNGEE. DNA of the CDR3: TGTGCCAGCAGTTTAGCGGGAGGGTTTTACAATGAGCAGTTCTTC. This codes for CASSLAGGFYNEQFF.

V and J are TRBV2 and TRBJ1-5; tentative D call: TRBD1 (6 bases). Germline loops: CDR1 SNHLY, CDR2 FYNNEI. The CDR3 totals 16 residues. V lost 0 bases to trimming and J lost 4 bases, with 13 bases between them. CDR3 bases: TGTGCCAGCAGTGAAGCCCCCGGGACAACGAATCAGCCCCAGCATTTT. Translation: CASSEAPGTTNQPQHF.

The rearrangement joins TRBV5-1 to TRBJ2-3, with 10 nucleotides matching TRBD2. Germline CDR1 SGHRS, CDR2 YFSETQ. The CDR3 is 15 residues long. The V and J ends lost 0 bases and 9 bases, in that order; junction bases with no gene match: 7. The CDR3 coding sequence is TGCGCCAGCAGCTTGGACATGAGCGGGAGGGGGACGCAGTATTTT. Protein sequence: CASSLDMSGRGTQYF.

The chain combines TRBV7-9 with TRBJ2-1; 10 positions agree with TRBD2. With 3 bases clipped from V and 10 bases from J, the junction kept 9 bases outside the gene matches. The CDR3 contains 15 residues. CDR1 and CDR2 (germline): SEHNR, FQNEAQ (reference sequence). For the CDR3, the DNA is TGTGCCAGCAGCTTCGGGACTAGCGCCAGTGGGGAGCAGTTCTTC. Protein sequence: CASSFGTSASGEQFF.

The chain uses TRBV7-9 and TRBJ1-4, with a tentative D call TRBD1 (5 bases). The CDR3 contains 13 residues. The germline V gene has CDR1 SEHNR and CDR2 FQNEAQ (reference sequence). Trimming removed 10 bases at V and 7 bases at J, with 16 bases between. CDR3 nucleotides: TGTGCCACCCCAAACGGGGGAGGTGAAAAACTGTTTTTT. Translating it yields CATPNGGGEKLFF.

In this sample, this clone turned up once. This chain links TRBV10-2 with TRBJ2-3, with 7 bases matching TRBD1. Germline loops: CDR1 WSHSY, CDR2 SAAADI. CDR3 length equals 12 residues. The V gene end was trimmed by 10 bases and the J gene end by 5 bases; junction bases not matched to a gene: 6. The CDR3 coding sequence is TGCGCCACCCGACAGGGTTTAGATACGCAGTATTTT. Amino acids: CATRQGLDTQYF.

The CDR3 sequence: CASSPPDTEAFF. The CDR3 bases are TGTGCCAGCAGCCCCCCCGACACTGAAGCTTTCTTT. V is TRBV28 and J is TRBJ1-1, with D unresolved. CDR1 is MDHEN, CDR2 SYDVKM, per germline. This CDR3 contains 12 residues. Trimming removed 6 bases at V and 3 bases at J, with 8 bases between.